The source of this T cell receptor (beta chain) is a study of cytomegalovirus exposure and HLA in healthy donors. Overall study results and limits: Later, an analysis found that common viral pathogens appeared to be linked with several of the most significant clusters.

To note about this clone: Its target is unknown.

The PCR employed 60 Vbeta primers together with 13 Jbeta primers. The repertoire was sequenced with immunoSEQ multiplex PCR; TCRdb's copy has only in-frame clones and lacks some. This repertoire includes 25,000 to 35,000 clones. Trimming pared 5 bases from V and 6 bases from J, leaving 23 bases between. The CDR3 covers 16 residues. Germline loops: CDR1 MGHRA, CDR2 YSYEKL. The receptor's source is a woman aged 35 to 49 in good health and CMV-seropositive. The chain employs TRBV4-1 and TRBJ2-7, with D possibly being TRBD2 (5 bases). Material: PBMCs. The CDR3: CASSSPRRGSAGEQYF. As DNA, the CDR3 is TGCGCCAGCAGCTCGCCCCGCAGAGGGAGTGCCGGCGAGCAGTACTTC.